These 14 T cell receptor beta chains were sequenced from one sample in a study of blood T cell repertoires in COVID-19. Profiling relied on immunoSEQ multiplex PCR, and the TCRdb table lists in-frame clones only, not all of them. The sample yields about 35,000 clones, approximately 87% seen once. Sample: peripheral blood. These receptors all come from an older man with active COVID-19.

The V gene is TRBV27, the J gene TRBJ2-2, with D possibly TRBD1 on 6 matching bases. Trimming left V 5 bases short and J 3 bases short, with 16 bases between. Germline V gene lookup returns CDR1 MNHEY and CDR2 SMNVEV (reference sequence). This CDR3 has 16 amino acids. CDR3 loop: CASSINRDKHTGELFF. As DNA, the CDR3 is TGTGCCAGCAGTATAAATAGGGACAAACACACCGGGGAGCTGTTTTTT.

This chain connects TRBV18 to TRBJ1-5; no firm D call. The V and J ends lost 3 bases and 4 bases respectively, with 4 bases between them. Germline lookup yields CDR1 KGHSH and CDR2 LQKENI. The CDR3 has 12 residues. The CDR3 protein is CASSPENQPQHF. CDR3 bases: TGTGCCAGCTCACCCGAGAATCAGCCCCAGCATTTT.

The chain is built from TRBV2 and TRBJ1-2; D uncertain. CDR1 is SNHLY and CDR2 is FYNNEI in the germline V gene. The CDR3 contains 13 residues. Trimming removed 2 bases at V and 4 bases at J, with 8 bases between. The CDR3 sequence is CASSERQVYGYTF. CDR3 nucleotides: TGTGCCAGCAGTGAAAGGCAGGTCTATGGCTACACCTTC.

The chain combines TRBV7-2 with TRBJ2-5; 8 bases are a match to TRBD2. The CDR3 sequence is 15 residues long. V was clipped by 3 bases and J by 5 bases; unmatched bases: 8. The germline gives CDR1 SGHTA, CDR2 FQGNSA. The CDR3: CASSFNGRALETQYF. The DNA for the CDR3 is TGTGCCAGCAGCTTTAACGGGAGGGCCCTGGAGACCCAGTACTTC.

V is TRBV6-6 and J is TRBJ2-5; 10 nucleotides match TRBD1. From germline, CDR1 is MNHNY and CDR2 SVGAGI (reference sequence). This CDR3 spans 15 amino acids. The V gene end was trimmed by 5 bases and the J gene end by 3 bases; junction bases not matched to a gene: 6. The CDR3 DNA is TGTGCCAGCAGTCACGGGACAGGGGCAAAAGAGACCCAGTACTTC. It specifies CASSHGTGAKETQYF.

Here the CDR3 DNA reads TGTGCCAGCAGCTCTCCCGGGACAGGGCCTGTTGGCTATGGCTACACCTTC. It translates to CASSSPGTGPVGYGYTF. V gene TRBV5-4 combines with J gene TRBJ1-2, with TRBD1 matching 9 bases. Germline V gene lookup returns CDR1 SGHNT and CDR2 YYREEE (reference sequence). CDR3 length equals 17 residues. J lost 4 bases, V lost 3 bases, and 13 bases had no gene match.

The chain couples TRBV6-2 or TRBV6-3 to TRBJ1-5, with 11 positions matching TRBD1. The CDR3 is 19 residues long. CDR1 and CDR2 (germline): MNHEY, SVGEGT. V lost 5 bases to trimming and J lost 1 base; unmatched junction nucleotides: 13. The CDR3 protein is CASSTPDRGRGSSNQPQHF. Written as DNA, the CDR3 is TGTGCCAGCAGTACCCCGGACAGGGGGCGGGGGTCGAGCAATCAGCCCCAGCATTTT.

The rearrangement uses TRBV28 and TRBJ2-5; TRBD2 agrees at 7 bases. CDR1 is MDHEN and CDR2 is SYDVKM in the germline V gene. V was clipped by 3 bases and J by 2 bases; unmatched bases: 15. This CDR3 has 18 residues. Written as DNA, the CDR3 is TGTGCCAGCAGTTTTTTCCTTGGTGGCCTAGCGGTTCAAGAGACCCAGTACTTC. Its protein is CASSFFLGGLAVQETQYF.

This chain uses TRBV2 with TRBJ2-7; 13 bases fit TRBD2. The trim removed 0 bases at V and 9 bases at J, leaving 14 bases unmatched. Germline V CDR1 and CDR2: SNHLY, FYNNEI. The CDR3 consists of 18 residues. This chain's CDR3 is CASSEALGTSGKEGGQYF. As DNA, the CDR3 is TGTGCCAGCAGTGAAGCGCTTGGGACTAGCGGGAAAGAGGGCGGGCAGTACTTC.

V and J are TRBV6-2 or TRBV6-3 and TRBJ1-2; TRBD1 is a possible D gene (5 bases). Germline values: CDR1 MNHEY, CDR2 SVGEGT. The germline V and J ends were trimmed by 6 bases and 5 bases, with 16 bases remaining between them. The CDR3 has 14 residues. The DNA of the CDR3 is TGTGCCAGCAGCTCCAGGGAAGTAGGATATGGCTACACCTTC. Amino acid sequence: CASSSREVGYGYTF.

CDR3: CASSGYQDTDTQYF. The CDR3 DNA reads TGTGCCAGCAGTGGCTACCAGGACACAGATACGCAGTATTTT. The chain is built from TRBV25-1 and TRBJ2-3; D not certain. This CDR3 spans 14 amino acids. Germline lookup yields CDR1 MGHDK and CDR2 SYGVNS. V lost 4 bases to trimming and J lost 2 bases, with 10 bases between them. Full variable domain (missing parts from reference TRBV25-1 and TRBJ2-3): EADIYQTPRYLVIGTGKKITLECSQTMGHDKMYWYQQDPGMELHLIHYSYGVNSTEKGDLSSESTVSRIRTEHFPLTLESARPSHTSQYLCASSGYQDTDTQYFGPGTRLTVL.

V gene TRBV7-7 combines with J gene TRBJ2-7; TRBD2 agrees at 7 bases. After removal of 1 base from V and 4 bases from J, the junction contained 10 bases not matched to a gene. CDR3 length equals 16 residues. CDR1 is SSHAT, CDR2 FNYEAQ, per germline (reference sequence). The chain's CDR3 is CASSLGSAGDGYEQYF. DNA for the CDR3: TGTGCCAGCAGCTTAGGATCTGCGGGAGATGGTTACGAGCAGTACTTC.

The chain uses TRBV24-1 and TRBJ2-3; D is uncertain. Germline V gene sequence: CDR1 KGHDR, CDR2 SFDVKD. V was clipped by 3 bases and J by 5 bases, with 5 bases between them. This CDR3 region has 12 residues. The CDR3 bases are TGTGCCACCAGTGATATCGTAGATACGCAGTATTTT. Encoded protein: CATSDIVDTQYF.

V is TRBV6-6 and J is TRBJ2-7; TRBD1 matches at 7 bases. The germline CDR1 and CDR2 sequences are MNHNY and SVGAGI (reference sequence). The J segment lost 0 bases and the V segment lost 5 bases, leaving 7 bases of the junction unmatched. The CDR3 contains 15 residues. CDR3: CASSRRGSGSYEQYF. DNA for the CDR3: TGTGCCAGCAGTCGCAGGGGGTCGGGCTCCTACGAGCAGTACTTC.